This T cell receptor beta chain was retrieved from a study of Graves' ophthalmopathy and Graves' hyperthyroidism. At the level of the study: Hyperthyroidism was classified as stable if no ophthalmopathy occurred within 18 months of follow-up. Study observations and caveats: Distinction of ophthalmopathy from stable hyperthyroidism by a 13-signature model reached approximately 88% sensitivity and approximately 81% specificity. Among thyroid clonotypes expanded above 0.001 frequency, most also appeared in blood.

Germline CDR1 reads SGHTA; CDR2 reads FQGNSA. V gave up 5 bases and J gave up 2 bases, with 5 bases separating them. This CDR3 is built from 12 residues. The study amplified TCR beta CDR3 regions using RNA transcripts. HTBI primers primed a first-round RT-PCR, and a second-round multiplex PCR followed. TCRdb called the multiplex PCR reads again in MiXCR, with one record for every CDR3 protein. The sample yields around 1.1 million distinct CDR3 sequences, approximately 35% seen once. The sample holds a few counts of this clonotype. Its target is unknown. This receptor was obtained from an adult man with Graves' hyperthyroidism. The chain is built from TRBV7-2 and TRBJ2-3; D is unresolved. Sequenced input: peripheral blood or thyroid tissue (not recorded which). DNA of the CDR3: TGTGCCAGCAGCCGCCACACAGATACGCAGTATTTT. Its translation is CASSRHTDTQYF.